This T cell receptor beta chain comes out of a study of cytomegalovirus exposure and HLA in healthy donors. PCR involved 60 Vbeta and 13 Jbeta primers. TCRdb keeps only in-frame clones here, not all; method: immunoSEQ multiplex PCR. The sample includes tens of thousands of clones. Overall study results and limits: Sequencing depth across donors, presence/absence analyses assumed, was roughly uniform. In a later analysis, at a false discovery rate of 0.05, approximately 18,000 TCR beta sequences were associated with HLA alleles. With later analysis, a missense DCLRE1C variant became linked to TCR beta V- and J-gene trimming.

Of note for this clone: Its antigen is unidentified.

The germline V and J ends were trimmed by 5 bases and 0 bases, with 13 bases remaining between them. The CDR3 totals 15 residues. The germline CDR1 and CDR2 sequences are SEHNR and FQNEAQ (reference sequence). The receptor's source is a man aged 30 to 39 in good health and CMV-seronegative. The V and J genes are TRBV7-9 and TRBJ1-2, with unresolved D. The material sequenced was PBMCs. The CDR3 DNA reads as TGTGCCAGCAGCCCTACGCCTCCTACTAACTATGGCTACACCTTC. Translating gives CASSPTPPTNYGYTF.